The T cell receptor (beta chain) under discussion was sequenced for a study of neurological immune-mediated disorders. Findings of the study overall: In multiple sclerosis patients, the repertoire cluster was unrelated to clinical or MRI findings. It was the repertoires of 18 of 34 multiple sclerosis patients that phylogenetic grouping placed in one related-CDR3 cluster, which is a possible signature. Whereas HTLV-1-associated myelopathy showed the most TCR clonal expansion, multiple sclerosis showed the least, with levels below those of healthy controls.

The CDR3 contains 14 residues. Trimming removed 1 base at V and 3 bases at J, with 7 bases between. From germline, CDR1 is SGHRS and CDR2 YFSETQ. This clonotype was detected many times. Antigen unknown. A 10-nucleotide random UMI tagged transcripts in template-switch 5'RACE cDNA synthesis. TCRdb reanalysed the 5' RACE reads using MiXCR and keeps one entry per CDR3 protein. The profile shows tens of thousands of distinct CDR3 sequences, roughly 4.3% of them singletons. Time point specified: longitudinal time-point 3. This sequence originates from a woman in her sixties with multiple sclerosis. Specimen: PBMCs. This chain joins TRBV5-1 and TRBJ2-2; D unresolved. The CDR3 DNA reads TGCGCCAGCAGCTTGAGGATGGACACCGGGGAGCTGTTTTTT. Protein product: CASSLRMDTGELFF.